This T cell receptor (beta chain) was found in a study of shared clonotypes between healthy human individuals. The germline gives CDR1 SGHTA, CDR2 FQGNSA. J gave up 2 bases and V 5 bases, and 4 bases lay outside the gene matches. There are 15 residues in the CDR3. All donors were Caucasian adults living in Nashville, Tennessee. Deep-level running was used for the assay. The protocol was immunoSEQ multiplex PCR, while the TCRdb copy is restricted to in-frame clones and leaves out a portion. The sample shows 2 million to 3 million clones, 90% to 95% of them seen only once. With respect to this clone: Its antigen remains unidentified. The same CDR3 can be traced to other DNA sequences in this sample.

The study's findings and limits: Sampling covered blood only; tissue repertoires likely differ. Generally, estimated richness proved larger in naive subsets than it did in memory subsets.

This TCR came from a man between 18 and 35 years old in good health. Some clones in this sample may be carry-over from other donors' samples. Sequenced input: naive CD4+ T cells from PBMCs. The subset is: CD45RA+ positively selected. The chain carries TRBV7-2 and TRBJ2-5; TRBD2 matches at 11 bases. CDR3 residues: CASSRTSGPQETQYF. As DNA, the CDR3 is TGTGCCAGCAGCCGGACTAGCGGGCCTCAAGAGACCCAGTACTTC.